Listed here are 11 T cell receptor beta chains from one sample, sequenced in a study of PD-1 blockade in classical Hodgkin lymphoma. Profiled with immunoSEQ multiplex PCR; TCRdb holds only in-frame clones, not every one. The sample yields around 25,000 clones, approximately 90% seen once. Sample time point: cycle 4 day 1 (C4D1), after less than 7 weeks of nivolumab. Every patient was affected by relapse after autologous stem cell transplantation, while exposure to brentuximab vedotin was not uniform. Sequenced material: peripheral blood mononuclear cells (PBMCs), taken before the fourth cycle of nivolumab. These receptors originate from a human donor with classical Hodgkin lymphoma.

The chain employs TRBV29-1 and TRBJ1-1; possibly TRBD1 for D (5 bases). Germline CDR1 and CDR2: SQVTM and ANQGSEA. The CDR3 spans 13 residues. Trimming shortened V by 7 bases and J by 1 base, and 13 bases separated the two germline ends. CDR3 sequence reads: CSASEGTNTEAFF. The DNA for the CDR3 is TGCAGCGCGTCGGAGGGGACGAACACTGAAGCTTTCTTT.

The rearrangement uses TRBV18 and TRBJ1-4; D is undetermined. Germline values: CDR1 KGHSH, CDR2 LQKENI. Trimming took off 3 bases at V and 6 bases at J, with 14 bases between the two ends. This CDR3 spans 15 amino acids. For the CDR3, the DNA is TGTGCCAGCTCACCCTCCGAAGGGCGGGATGAAAAACTGTTTTTT. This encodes CASSPSEGRDEKLFF.

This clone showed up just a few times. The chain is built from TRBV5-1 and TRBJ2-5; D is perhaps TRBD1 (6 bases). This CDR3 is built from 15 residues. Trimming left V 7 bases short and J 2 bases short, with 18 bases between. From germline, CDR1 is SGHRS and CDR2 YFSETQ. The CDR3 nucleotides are TGCGCCAGCCGCCGAAGGGGGACAAGTCAAGAGACCCAGTACTTC. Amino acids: CASRRRGTSQETQYF.

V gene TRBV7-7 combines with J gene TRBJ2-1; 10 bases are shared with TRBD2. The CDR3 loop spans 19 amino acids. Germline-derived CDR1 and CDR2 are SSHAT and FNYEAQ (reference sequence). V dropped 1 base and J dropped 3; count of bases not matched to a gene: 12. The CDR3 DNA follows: TGTGCCAGCAGCTTAGGGACCTACTCTAGCGGGGGTTTCTACAATGAGCAGTTCTTC. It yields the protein CASSLGTYSSGGFYNEQFF.

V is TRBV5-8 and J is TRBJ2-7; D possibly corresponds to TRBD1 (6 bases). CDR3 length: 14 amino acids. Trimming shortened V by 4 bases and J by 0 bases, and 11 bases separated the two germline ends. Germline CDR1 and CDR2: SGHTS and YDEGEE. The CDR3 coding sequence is TGTGCCAGCAGCGACGGGACACACTCCTACGAGCAGTACTTC. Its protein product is CASSDGTHSYEQYF.

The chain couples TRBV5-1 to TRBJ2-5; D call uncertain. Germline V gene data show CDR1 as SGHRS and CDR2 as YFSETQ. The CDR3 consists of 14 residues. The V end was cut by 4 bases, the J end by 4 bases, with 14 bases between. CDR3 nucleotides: TGCGCCAGCAGCAATTCGGCAGGCAGAGAGACCCAGTACTTC. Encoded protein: CASSNSAGRETQYF.

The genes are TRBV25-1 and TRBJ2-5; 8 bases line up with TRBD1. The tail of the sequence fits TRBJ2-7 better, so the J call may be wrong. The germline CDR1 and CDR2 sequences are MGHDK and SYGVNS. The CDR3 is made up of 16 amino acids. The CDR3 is CASSEFGQGAMDEQYF. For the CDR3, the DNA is TGTGCCAGCAGTGAATTCGGGCAGGGGGCTATGGACGAGCAGTACTTC.

The chain's CDR3 is CAWSYPGTGVYLQPQHF. For the CDR3, the DNA is TGTGCCTGGAGTTACCCCGGGACAGGGGTCTATCTTCAGCCCCAGCATTTT. This chain joins TRBV30 and TRBJ1-5; 10 bases line up with TRBD1. V was clipped by 2 bases and J by 6 bases; unmatched bases: 13. This CDR3 has 17 residues. CDR1 and CDR2 (germline): GTSNPN, SVGIG (reference sequence).

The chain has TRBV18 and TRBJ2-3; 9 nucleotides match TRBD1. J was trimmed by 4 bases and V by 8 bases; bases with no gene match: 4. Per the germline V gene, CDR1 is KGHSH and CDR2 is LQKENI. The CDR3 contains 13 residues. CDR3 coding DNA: TGTGCCAGCCGGGACAGGGCCCCAGATACGCAGTATTTT. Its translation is CASRDRAPDTQYF.

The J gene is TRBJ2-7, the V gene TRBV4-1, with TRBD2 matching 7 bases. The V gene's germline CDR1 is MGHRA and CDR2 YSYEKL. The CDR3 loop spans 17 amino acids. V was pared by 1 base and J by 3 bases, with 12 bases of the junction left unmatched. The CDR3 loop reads CASSQGPFASGGYEQYF. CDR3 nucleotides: TGCGCCAGCAGCCAAGGTCCCTTCGCTAGCGGAGGCTACGAGCAGTACTTC.

CDR3 sequence: CASREGQSTDTQYF. The CDR3 nucleotides are TGTGCCAGCAGGGAGGGACAGAGCACAGATACGCAGTATTTT. The chain combines TRBV7-3 with TRBJ2-3; weak D call: TRBD1 (7 bases). Trimming cost V 6 bases and J 0 bases, with 10 bases left between them. Per the germline V gene, CDR1 is SGHTA and CDR2 is FQGTGA. The CDR3 has 14 residues.